This T cell receptor (beta chain) was recovered during a study of radiotherapy plus CTLA-4 blockade in lung cancer. Method: immunoSEQ multiplex PCR; TCRdb's copy keeps in-frame clones and lacks some. The table records over 80,000 clones, around 84% of them present only once. In chemo-refractory metastatic non-small-cell lung cancer, patients got ipilimumab CTLA-4 blockade together with focal radiation. Germline assignment: CDR1 SQVTM and CDR2 ANQGSEA. This CDR3 region has 15 residues. V was pared by 6 bases and J by 0 bases, with 18 bases between. Specimen: peripheral blood, collected from a patient treated with radiotherapy plus ipilimumab. The clonotype comes from a human donor with non-small cell lung cancer that progressed on radiotherapy plus ipilimumab. This sequence joins TRBV29-1 and TRBJ2-7; D not resolved. The CDR3 region has the DNA TGCAGCGTCTCCGCGGACCGTTCGAGCTCCTACGAGCAGTACTTC. It translates to CSVSADRSSSYEQYF.